The rows below give T cell receptor beta chains drawn from one sample of a study of T cells in Graves' hyperthyroidism and ophthalmopathy. A single record per CDR3 protein comes from TCRdb applying MiXCR to the multiplex PCR reads. The sample shows a few hundred thousand distinct CDR3 sequences, roughly 25% of them seen only once. Sequencing was done on a sample of blood. The source of these receptors is a man aged 50 or older with Graves' hyperthyroidism. The CDR3 runs from the conserved cysteine through the conserved F or W. The order of the fields is CDR3 length, J gene, D gene, V gene, clone size, CDR3 DNA, CDR3 protein. D genes are given only for firm matches. Size values are once, few and many counts, or a class for expanded clones, and some rows have none.

cdr3_length: 16; j_call: TRBJ2-5; d_call: TRBD2; v_call: TRBV12-3/TRBV12-4; clone_size: -; cdr3_nt: TGTGCCAGCTCGAGACTAGCGGTCCGAGCAGCGGAGACCCAGTACTTC; cdr3_aa: CASSRLAVRAAETQYF
cdr3_length: 15; j_call: TRBJ2-3; d_call: TRBD2; v_call: TRBV9; clone_size: few; cdr3_nt: TGTGCCAGCAGCCTTAGCGGGGGGACTACAGATACGCAGTATTTT; cdr3_aa: CASSLSGGTTDTQYF
cdr3_length: 18; j_call: TRBJ2-1; d_call: TRBD2; v_call: TRBV29-1; clone_size: -; cdr3_nt: TGCAGCGTTGAAGATCGTCCGAGGCCCAGCGGGATTGGCAATGAGCAGTTCTTC; cdr3_aa: CSVEDRPRPSGIGNEQFF
cdr3_length: 13; j_call: TRBJ2-1; d_call: -; v_call: TRBV2; clone_size: few; cdr3_nt: TGTGCCAGCAGTGCGCAGGGGCTCAATGAGCAGTTCTTC; cdr3_aa: CASSAQGLNEQFF
cdr3_length: 15; j_call: TRBJ2-2; d_call: TRBD1; v_call: TRBV12-3/TRBV12-4; clone_size: few; cdr3_nt: TGTGCCAGCAGGGCCACAGGGGGCGCGTTCGGGGAGCTGTTTTTT; cdr3_aa: CASRATGGAFGELFF
cdr3_length: 15; j_call: TRBJ2-2; d_call: TRBD1; v_call: TRBV10-3; clone_size: -; cdr3_nt: TGTGCCATCAGTCCCGGGACAGGGGTTACCGGGGAGCTGTTTTTT; cdr3_aa: CAISPGTGVTGELFF
cdr3_length: 14; j_call: TRBJ2-1; d_call: -; v_call: TRBV5-1; clone_size: many; cdr3_nt: TGCGCCAGCAGCTTGGCCGGCGCCGGCCATGAGCAGTTCTTC; cdr3_aa: CASSLAGAGHEQFF
cdr3_length: 16; j_call: TRBJ2-1; d_call: -; v_call: TRBV5-1; clone_size: -; cdr3_nt: TGCGCCAGCAGCTTGGGGGACTTTAGCTCCTACAATGAGCAGTTCTTC; cdr3_aa: CASSLGDFSSYNEQFF
cdr3_length: 14; j_call: TRBJ2-1; d_call: -; v_call: TRBV6-2/TRBV6-3; clone_size: few; cdr3_nt: TGTGCCAGCAGTTACTATCCAGGAACAAATGAGCAGTTCTTC; cdr3_aa: CASSYYPGTNEQFF
cdr3_length: 16; j_call: TRBJ2-1; d_call: -; v_call: TRBV3-1; clone_size: many; cdr3_nt: TGTGCCAGCAGCCACCCGGACTTTTACTCCTACAATGAGCAGTTCTTC; cdr3_aa: CASSHPDFYSYNEQFF
cdr3_length: 14; j_call: TRBJ2-7; d_call: -; v_call: TRBV2; clone_size: many; cdr3_nt: TGTGCCAGCAGTTCCCAGGAGCTCTCCTACGAGCAGTACTTC; cdr3_aa: CASSSQELSYEQYF
cdr3_length: 12; j_call: TRBJ2-7; d_call: TRBD1; v_call: TRBV27; clone_size: few; cdr3_nt: TGTGCCAGCAGTTTCACAGGGGCCGAGCAGTACTTC; cdr3_aa: CASSFTGAEQYF
cdr3_length: 16; j_call: TRBJ2-7; d_call: TRBD2; v_call: TRBV7-2; clone_size: -; cdr3_nt: TGTGCCAGCAGCTTAGCGGCTAGCGGGGCCCCCTACGAGCAGTACTTC; cdr3_aa: CASSLAASGAPYEQYF
cdr3_length: 15; j_call: TRBJ2-3; d_call: -; v_call: TRBV2; clone_size: many; cdr3_nt: TGTGCCAGCAGTGTCTCGGCGGTAGTCACAGATACGCAGTATTTT; cdr3_aa: CASSVSAVVTDTQYF
cdr3_length: 16; j_call: TRBJ2-1; d_call: TRBD2; v_call: TRBV11-2; clone_size: few; cdr3_nt: TGTGCCAGCAGCTTAGAACGCCTAGCGGGGTACAATGAGCAGTTCTTC; cdr3_aa: CASSLERLAGYNEQFF
cdr3_length: 14; j_call: TRBJ1-3; d_call: TRBD1; v_call: TRBV27; clone_size: few; cdr3_nt: TGTGCCAGCAGTTCCTGGGACAGGGGAAACACCATATATTTT; cdr3_aa: CASSSWDRGNTIYF
cdr3_length: 14; j_call: TRBJ1-4; d_call: TRBD1; v_call: TRBV12-3/TRBV12-4; clone_size: few; cdr3_nt: TGTGCCAGCAAGGACAGGACAACTAATGAAAAACTGTTTTTT; cdr3_aa: CASKDRTTNEKLFF
cdr3_length: 13; j_call: TRBJ1-2; d_call: -; v_call: TRBV12-5; clone_size: -; cdr3_nt: TGTGCTAGTGGTTTGGCAGGGGCTGGAGGCTACACCTTC; cdr3_aa: CASGLAGAGGYTF
cdr3_length: 14; j_call: TRBJ2-7; d_call: -; v_call: TRBV10-3; clone_size: few; cdr3_nt: TGTGCCTCCCAAAGGACCCCTGACGACTACGAGCAGTACTTC; cdr3_aa: CASQRTPDDYEQYF
cdr3_length: 14; j_call: TRBJ2-5; d_call: TRBD2; v_call: TRBV4-2; clone_size: -; cdr3_nt: TGTGCCAGCAGCCAAGTCAGCGGGGACGAGACCCAGTACTTC; cdr3_aa: CASSQVSGDETQYF
cdr3_length: 12; j_call: TRBJ1-2; d_call: -; v_call: TRBV7-9; clone_size: -; cdr3_nt: TGTGCCAGCAGCTTAAGGACCGATGGCTACACCTTC; cdr3_aa: CASSLRTDGYTF
cdr3_length: 16; j_call: TRBJ2-3; d_call: TRBD1; v_call: TRBV10-3; clone_size: -; cdr3_nt: TGTGCCATCAGTGACCCGGGACAGGGGGCTGCAGATACGCAGTATTTT; cdr3_aa: CAISDPGQGAADTQYF
cdr3_length: 14; j_call: TRBJ2-7; d_call: TRBD1; v_call: TRBV20-1; clone_size: -; cdr3_nt: TGCAGTGCTAGGGCAACCGACAGGGCCCACGAGCAGTACTTC; cdr3_aa: CSARATDRAHEQYF
cdr3_length: 15; j_call: TRBJ2-1; d_call: TRBD2; v_call: TRBV12-5; clone_size: -; cdr3_nt: TGTGCTGGTGGTATGTCCGGGACTAGCTACAATGAGCAGTTCTTC; cdr3_aa: CAGGMSGTSYNEQFF
cdr3_length: 12; j_call: TRBJ2-7; d_call: -; v_call: TRBV20-1; clone_size: -; cdr3_nt: TGCAGTGCTAGTCACGGCTCCTACGAGCAGTACTTC; cdr3_aa: CSASHGSYEQYF
cdr3_length: 15; j_call: TRBJ2-1; d_call: -; v_call: TRBV19; clone_size: -; cdr3_nt: TGTGCCAGTAGTATGGAGGTTAGGTCCTACAATGAGCAGTTCTTC; cdr3_aa: CASSMEVRSYNEQFF
cdr3_length: 14; j_call: TRBJ1-2; d_call: TRBD1; v_call: TRBV20-1; clone_size: few; cdr3_nt: TGCAGTGCAAACAGGGGCCTGCTGGGCTATGGCTACACCTTC; cdr3_aa: CSANRGLLGYGYTF
cdr3_length: 16; j_call: TRBJ2-3; d_call: TRBD2; v_call: TRBV7-3; clone_size: -; cdr3_nt: TGTGCCAGCAGCTTAACGTTTACTAGCGGGAGCGGTACGCAGTATTTT; cdr3_aa: CASSLTFTSGSGTQYF
cdr3_length: 17; j_call: TRBJ2-2; d_call: TRBD1; v_call: TRBV28; clone_size: few; cdr3_nt: TGTGCCAGCAGTTCCTCAACGTCCGGGACAGCCACCGGGGAGCTGTTTTTT; cdr3_aa: CASSSSTSGTATGELFF
cdr3_length: 17; j_call: TRBJ2-2; d_call: TRBD1; v_call: TRBV15; clone_size: -; cdr3_nt: TGTGCCACCAGCAGATTCGGACAGGGGGCGAACACCGGGGAGCTGTTTTTT; cdr3_aa: CATSRFGQGANTGELFF
cdr3_length: 15; j_call: TRBJ2-3; d_call: TRBD2; v_call: TRBV20-1; clone_size: -; cdr3_nt: TGCAGTGCTAGAGACATAGCGGGAGGGGTAGATACGCAGTATTTT; cdr3_aa: CSARDIAGGVDTQYF
cdr3_length: 16; j_call: TRBJ2-1; d_call: -; v_call: TRBV7-7; clone_size: -; cdr3_nt: TGTGCCAGCAGCTTAGCGCTGGGAGCGGCTGGGGATGAGCAGTTCTTC; cdr3_aa: CASSLALGAAGDEQFF
cdr3_length: 15; j_call: TRBJ2-7; d_call: -; v_call: TRBV3-1; clone_size: few; cdr3_nt: TGTGCCAGCAGCCCGGCAGGTTCAAGCTCCTACGAGCAGTACTTC; cdr3_aa: CASSPAGSSSYEQYF
cdr3_length: 18; j_call: TRBJ2-5; d_call: TRBD1; v_call: TRBV6-1; clone_size: many; cdr3_nt: TGTGCCAGCAGTGAAGCGGCTCGGGGGACAGGACTCCAAGAGACCCAGTACTTC; cdr3_aa: CASSEAARGTGLQETQYF
cdr3_length: 15; j_call: TRBJ2-7; d_call: -; v_call: TRBV12-3/TRBV12-4; clone_size: many; cdr3_nt: TGTGCCAGCAGCCCTTTCCGACTGGGGTTGTACGAGCAGTACTTC; cdr3_aa: CASSPFRLGLYEQYF
cdr3_length: 15; j_call: TRBJ2-1; d_call: -; v_call: TRBV27; clone_size: -; cdr3_nt: TGTGCCAGCAGCCTTATGGTGGCCGCCTACAATGAGCAGTTCTTC; cdr3_aa: CASSLMVAAYNEQFF
cdr3_length: 14; j_call: TRBJ2-7; d_call: TRBD2; v_call: TRBV5-1; clone_size: many; cdr3_nt: TGCGCCAGCAGCCTAGGACTAGAAACCTACGAGCAGTACTTC; cdr3_aa: CASSLGLETYEQYF
cdr3_length: 13; j_call: TRBJ2-1; d_call: TRBD1; v_call: TRBV5-1; clone_size: few; cdr3_nt: TGCGCCAGCAGCCCGGGACAGGGTCGTGAGCAGTTCTTC; cdr3_aa: CASSPGQGREQFF
cdr3_length: 15; j_call: TRBJ2-3; d_call: -; v_call: TRBV7-9; clone_size: many; cdr3_nt: TGTGCCAGCAGCCCGGGACTCCGCCCCCCAGATACGCAGTATTTT; cdr3_aa: CASSPGLRPPDTQYF
cdr3_length: 16; j_call: TRBJ2-7; d_call: TRBD2; v_call: TRBV27; clone_size: few; cdr3_nt: TGTGCCAGCAGTGCCATGACGGGCGGGAGGTCCGCCGAGCAGTACTTC; cdr3_aa: CASSAMTGGRSAEQYF
cdr3_length: 15; j_call: TRBJ1-3; d_call: -; v_call: TRBV9; clone_size: few; cdr3_nt: TGTGCCAGCAGCCCAACTCCGGGATCCGGAAACACCATATATTTT; cdr3_aa: CASSPTPGSGNTIYF
cdr3_length: 13; j_call: TRBJ2-3; d_call: -; v_call: TRBV2; clone_size: many; cdr3_nt: TGTGCCAGCAGCCCGGGAAGAGCAGATACGCAGTATTTT; cdr3_aa: CASSPGRADTQYF
cdr3_length: 13; j_call: TRBJ2-4; d_call: TRBD1; v_call: TRBV27; clone_size: few; cdr3_nt: TGTGCCAGCAGGCACAGGGGAATGGACATTCAGTACTTC; cdr3_aa: CASRHRGMDIQYF
cdr3_length: 14; j_call: TRBJ2-1; d_call: -; v_call: TRBV27; clone_size: few; cdr3_nt: TGTGCCAGCAGTTTCAGAGGGATATACAATGAGCAGTTCTTC; cdr3_aa: CASSFRGIYNEQFF
cdr3_length: 15; j_call: TRBJ2-7; d_call: TRBD1; v_call: TRBV5-1; clone_size: few; cdr3_nt: TGCGCCAGCAGCTTGGTGACAGGGGGCACGTACGAGCAGTACTTC; cdr3_aa: CASSLVTGGTYEQYF
cdr3_length: 15; j_call: TRBJ2-5; d_call: TRBD1; v_call: TRBV9; clone_size: few; cdr3_nt: TGTGCCAGCAGCGTAGCGGACAGGGAATCGGAGACCCAGTACTTC; cdr3_aa: CASSVADRESETQYF
cdr3_length: 16; j_call: TRBJ1-1; d_call: -; v_call: TRBV7-6; clone_size: -; cdr3_nt: TGTGCCACCATCCCCGAACGCTACAGGGACTTATCTGAAGCTTTCTTT; cdr3_aa: CATIPERYRDLSEAFF
cdr3_length: 14; j_call: TRBJ2-3; d_call: -; v_call: TRBV2; clone_size: few; cdr3_nt: TGTGCCAGCTCGACCTTGAGGGGCGCAGATACGCAGTATTTT; cdr3_aa: CASSTLRGADTQYF
cdr3_length: 15; j_call: TRBJ2-7; d_call: TRBD2; v_call: TRBV6-5; clone_size: -; cdr3_nt: TGTGCCAGCAGTTACTTGGCGGGAGCTTCCTACGAGCAGTACTTC; cdr3_aa: CASSYLAGASYEQYF